These 5 T cell receptor beta chains share one sample of origin, sequenced in a study of blood T cells in healthy people across ages. Together with a sample-barcoded 5' primer, a J-beta primer mix was included in a second PCR lasting about 7 to 12 cycles. TCRdb reprocessed the 5' RACE reads via MiXCR and lists one record per CDR3 protein. The sample includes roughly 1,100,000 distinct CDR3 sequences, approximately 25% seen only once; the top ten take around 0.75%. The same sample was also studied in work on T cells of mothers and their children.

Sequencing input: blood. All receptors derive from a girl aged 2 to 9 in good health.

In this sample, this clonotype turned up a few times. J is TRBJ2-1 and V is TRBV7-8, with D maybe TRBD2 (5 bases). CDR3 length: 16 amino acids. Trimming took 5 bases from V and 3 from J, leaving 17 bases between them. Germline V gives CDR1 SGHVS, CDR2 FQNEAQ. The DNA of the CDR3 is TGTGCCAGCAGCCTCCTGACTAAGTCAGGCTACAATGAGCAGTTCTTC. Encoded protein: CASSLLTKSGYNEQFF.

The V and J genes are TRBV29-1 and TRBJ2-2, with a possible D match to TRBD2 (6 bases). Trimming took off 6 bases at V and 4 bases at J, with 12 bases between the two ends. Germline V CDR1 and CDR2: SQVTM, ANQGSEA. The CDR3 is 13 amino acids. CDR3 amino acids: CSVSGGRTGELFF. CDR3 bases: TGCAGCGTGAGTGGAGGGCGCACCGGGGAGCTGTTTTTT.

The sample holds a few counts of this clonotype. V usage is TRBV11-2 and J usage is TRBJ2-1, with D perhaps given as TRBD1 or TRBD2 (5 bases each). The CDR3 spans 12 residues. Germline CDR1 and CDR2: SGHAT and FQNNGV. The V end lost 4 bases, the J end lost 8 bases, and 9 bases lay between the germline ends. Here the CDR3 DNA reads TGTGCCAGCAGCTCCATGGGGGATGAGCAGTTCTTC. Its translation is CASSSMGDEQFF.

The rearrangement links TRBV29-1 to TRBJ1-1; D remains ambiguous. The germline V and J ends were trimmed by 4 bases and 4 bases, with 13 bases remaining between them. This CDR3 region has 13 residues. CDR1 SQVTM and CDR2 ANQGSEA come from the germline V gene. In DNA, the CDR3 is TGCAGCGTTGCCGGGGTTTTGAGCACTGAAGCTTTCTTT. This encodes CSVAGVLSTEAFF.

This clonotype was counted between two and nine times. This chain links TRBV14 with TRBJ2-5; 8 bases are shared with TRBD2. TRBJ2-7 explains the end of the DNA better; the J call may be wrong. Germline V lookup: CDR1 SGHDN, CDR2 FVKESK. This CDR3 region has 14 residues. The CDR3, as DNA: TGTGCCAGCAGCCCGGGACTAGAGCTATACGAGCAGTACTTC. Its protein is CASSPGLELYEQYF.